These 13 T cell receptor beta chains share one sample of origin, sequenced in a study of Graves' ophthalmopathy and Graves' hyperthyroidism. RNA served as the template for amplifying TCR beta CDR3 regions. The first-round RT-PCR employed HTBI primers together with the Qiagen OneStep RT-PCR kit. A multiplex PCR was then performed as the second round. TCRdb analysed the multiplex PCR reads with MiXCR anew, one entry per CDR3 protein. The sample includes 600,000 to 650,000 distinct CDR3 sequences, 20% to 25% seen only once; the top ten take around 6.5%. The sequenced sample was peripheral blood. These receptors were taken from a woman younger than 30 with stable Graves' hyperthyroidism. Some clones in this sample may be carry-over from other donors' samples.

This clonotype was recorded many times. The chain has TRBV24-1 and TRBJ1-5, with 7 bases matching TRBD1. V shed 10 bases, J shed 0 bases, and the junction held 20 bases outside the gene matches. Germline V gene lookup returns CDR1 KGHDR and CDR2 SFDVKD. The CDR3 is made up of 19 amino acids. The CDR3 DNA reads as TGTGCCACACCACGGGAGGGACAGAGGCACTTTTATAGCAATCAGCCCCAGCATTTT. Translating it yields CATPREGQRHFYSNQPQHF.

This clonotype showed up many times. The V call is TRBV20-1, the J call TRBJ2-5, with TRBD2 matching 7 bases. There are 14 residues in the CDR3. J gave up 3 bases and V 7 bases, and 11 bases lay outside the gene matches. The germline V gene encodes CDR1 DFQATT and CDR2 SNEGSKA (reference sequence). The CDR3 is CSGIRTGGKETQYF. The CDR3 DNA is TGCAGTGGCATCAGAACGGGAGGAAAAGAGACCCAGTACTTC.

Many counts were recorded for this clonotype. The chain joins TRBV15 to TRBJ2-5; no definite D call. The germline V and J ends were trimmed by 0 bases and 3 bases, with 8 bases remaining between them. Germline lookup yields CDR1 LNHNV and CDR2 YYDKDF (reference sequence). The CDR3 spans 14 residues. In DNA form, the CDR3 reads TGTGCCACCAGCAGAGATCCGGGTGAAGAGACCCAGTACTTC. Encoded protein: CATSRDPGEETQYF.

This clonotype occurred many times. The chain joins TRBV28 to TRBJ1-5; TRBD1 matches 7 bases. The CDR3 contains 17 residues. CDR1 is MDHEN and CDR2 is SYDVKM in the germline V gene. Trimming took 2 bases from V and 5 from J; bases not matched to a gene: 12. Here the CDR3 reads CASSLPGGGWFDQPQHF. DNA of the CDR3: TGTGCCAGCAGTTTACCAGGAGGGGGCTGGTTCGATCAGCCCCAGCATTTT. Full variable domain (remainder filled in from reference TRBV28 and TRBJ1-5): DVKVTQSSRYLVKRTGEKVFLECVQDMDHENMFWYRQDPGLGLRLIYFSYDVKMKEKGDIPEGYSVSREKKERFSLILESASTNQTSMYLCASSLPGGGWFDQPQHFGDGTRLSIL.

The chain uses TRBV12-3 or TRBV12-4 and TRBJ1-2; D call uncertain. Trimming cost V 2 bases and J 8 bases, with 12 bases left between them. The CDR3 sequence is 13 residues long. The CDR3: CASSLRGRIGYTF. CDR3 DNA: TGTGCCAGCAGTTTACGGGGAAGGATCGGCTACACCTTC.

Details on this clonotype: Possible read error: a much larger clone is one base away. The rearrangement uses TRBV10-3 and TRBJ1-1, with D maybe TRBD1 (5 bases). The germline gives CDR1 ENHRY, CDR2 SYGVKD. The CDR3 is 15 amino acids. Trimming took off 10 bases at V and 0 bases at J, with 18 bases between the two ends. The CDR3 bases are TGTGCCACCGCCGCCCCAGGGACCATGAACACTGAAGCTTTCTTT. Amino acids: CATAAPGTMNTEAFF.

This clonotype came up many times. The chain links TRBV6-1 to TRBJ1-5; D not certain. Germline V gene lookup returns CDR1 MNHNS and CDR2 SASEGT. The CDR3 is 15 amino acids. V lost 6 bases, J lost 2 bases, and 14 bases lay in between. CDR3 in amino acids: CASSPLYGGNQPQHF. The CDR3 region has the DNA TGTGCCAGCAGCCCTTTGTACGGGGGCAATCAGCCCCAGCATTTT.

This clonotype has only a few counts. The V gene is TRBV19, the J gene TRBJ1-1; D gene uncertain. The CDR3 spans 15 residues. V shed 6 bases and J shed 8 bases, with 22 bases lying between them. Germline V lookup: CDR1 LNHDA, CDR2 SQIVND (reference sequence). CDR3 DNA: TGTGCCAGTAGCGCACCTCTGTTGACCGCGCTAGAAGCTTTCTTT. Amino acids: CASSAPLLTALEAFF.

This clonotype was recorded many times. The J gene is TRBJ1-1, the V gene TRBV15; 7 positions match TRBD1. J was trimmed by 5 bases and V by 1 base; bases with no gene match: 13. Germline V CDR1 and CDR2: LNHNV, YYDKDF (reference sequence). This CDR3 spans 17 amino acids. The CDR3 nucleotides read TGTGCCACCAGCAGAGGCCTTTCGACAGGGCAGGGAACTGAAGCTTTCTTT. Its protein is CATSRGLSTGQGTEAFF.

V gene TRBV30 combines with J gene TRBJ1-1, with D perhaps matching TRBD1 (6 bases). The CDR3 length is 12 residues. Looked up from germline, CDR1 is GTSNPN and CDR2 is SVGIG (reference sequence). Trimming stripped 5 bases from V and 5 bases from J, with 12 bases between. Here the CDR3 DNA reads TGTGCCTGGGGACAGTCGCGTACTGAAGCTTTCTTT. Its protein is CAWGQSRTEAFF.

CDR3 residues: CASSQDRIGGPETQYF. As DNA, the CDR3 is TGCGCCAGCAGCCAAGATCGGATCGGGGGTCCAGAGACCCAGTACTTC. This chain links TRBV4-1 with TRBJ2-5; TRBD2 might be the D (6 bases). The CDR3 totals 16 residues. From germline, CDR1 is MGHRA and CDR2 YSYEKL. Trimming removed 0 bases from V and 4 bases from J, with 15 bases in between.

This clonotype was detected only a few times. This chain uses TRBV7-9 with TRBJ2-2, with D possibly matching TRBD2 (6 bases). Germline V gene data show CDR1 as SEHNR and CDR2 as FQNEAQ (reference sequence). CDR3 size: 15 residues. The V end was cut by 3 bases, the J end by 2 bases, with 10 bases between. The CDR3 spells CASSFGTFNTGELFF. The CDR3 DNA is TGTGCCAGCAGCTTCGGGACTTTTAACACCGGGGAGCTGTTTTTT.

The chain carries TRBV12-3 or TRBV12-4 and TRBJ2-7, with TRBD2 matching 10 bases. With 5 bases clipped from V and 5 bases from J, the junction kept 15 bases outside the gene matches. The CDR3 runs 17 residues. This CDR3 is CASSLLSGGARSNEQYF. CDR3 bases: TGTGCCAGCAGTCTCCTCAGCGGGGGGGCTCGATCGAACGAGCAGTACTTC.